Reported below is one TCR beta chain. It was during active infection that Seattle patients were enrolled and then longitudinally followed. Source study methods: Amplification from reference gene primers served as the basis for estimated nucleated cell counts. Assay: immunoSEQ multiplex PCR; the TCRdb copy retains only in-frame clones and omits some. The V and J calls and clone size come from that table; D and trimming were worked out from the DNA. The sample has 200,000 to 250,000 clones, more than 70% seen once. V shed 1 base and J shed 7 bases, with 5 bases lying between them. The CDR3 is 12 amino acids. This specimen comes from a study of blood T cell repertoires in COVID-19. Study information: COVID-19 samples, acute and convalescent, were from the United States, Italy and Spain. PBMCs, B-cell-depleted T cells, or T cells were the source of the cDNA or gDNA that made up the material.

Sequenced input: peripheral blood. The origin of this receptor is a woman of 80 years or more with COVID-19, enrolled during active disease. The rearrangement joins TRBV12-3 or TRBV12-4 to TRBJ1-5, with D unresolved. The CDR3 DNA follows: TGTGCCAGCAGTTTAGGACTCCAGCCCCAGCATTTT. Translated: CASSLGLQPQHF.